The clone carrying this T cell receptor beta chain was detected only once. Its target is unknown. On cycle 4 day 1 and cycle 7 day 1, as well as at baseline, blood was sampled. This record belongs to a study of OX40 agonist ivuxolimab in advanced cancers. Overall study results and limits: Circulating CD4+ and CD8+ T cells showed clonal expansion by week 6 at 0.1 to 3.0 mg/kg. Patients who responded partially at 0.1-3.0 mg/kg showed clonal expansion ranking among the lowest.

The protocol was immunoSEQ multiplex PCR, while the TCRdb copy is restricted to in-frame clones and leaves out a portion. The data contain some 38,000 clones, around 89% of them singletons. Germline-derived CDR1 and CDR2 are SGHKS and YYEKEE (reference sequence). J lost 5 bases, V lost 5 bases, and 3 bases had no gene match. The CDR3 spans 14 residues. Sequencing used CD4+ or CD8+ T cells sorted from blood, obtained in a trial of the OX40 agonist ivuxolimab. The TCR comes from an adult with an advanced solid tumor such as melanoma, head and neck, liver or kidney cancer. V is TRBV5-5 and J is TRBJ2-1; 11 bases map to TRBD1. The CDR3 coding sequence is TGTGCCAGCAGGGGACAGGGGGTGGACAATGAGCAGTTCTTC. Translated, it gives CASRGQGVDNEQFF.